This is a list of T cell receptor beta chains from one sample in a study of blood T cell repertoires in COVID-19. Repertoires were generated with immunoSEQ multiplex PCR, while TCRdb's copy carries only in-frame clones and drops some. This table holds 240,000 or so clones, just under 90% found once. Sample: PBMCs or T cells enriched from blood (not recorded which). Receptor source: a man between 50 and 59 years old who had been exposed to COVID-19. Each CDR3 is given with its conserved first and last residue. A D gene is named only where the DNA matches it firmly. Rows may omit the clone size; those that give it use once, few, many or a size class.

v_gene	d_gene	len	abundance	j_gene	CDR3aa	CDR3nt
TRBV24-1	TRBD2	19	once	TRBJ2-1	CATSVFVGTSGSSYNEQFF	TGTGCCACCAGTGTTTTCGTAGGGACTAGCGGGAGCTCCTACAATGAGCAGTTCTTC
TRBV5-5	NA	15	NA	TRBJ1-5	CASSLFQGIDQPQHF	TGTGCCAGCAGCTTGTTCCAGGGCATAGATCAGCCCCAGCATTTT
TRBV28	NA	16	NA	TRBJ1-2	CASSSLSEGQVYGYTF	TGTGCCAGCAGTTCCCTCTCCGAGGGACAAGTCTATGGCTACACCTTC
TRBV10-1	NA	14	NA	TRBJ2-7	CASSEGEPNYEQYF	TGCGCCAGCAGTGAGGGGGAGCCAAACTACGAGCAGTACTTC
TRBV5-4	NA	15	few	TRBJ1-3	CASSLQAHSGNTIYF	TGTGCCAGCAGCTTGCAGGCCCACTCTGGAAACACCATATATTTT
TRBV3-1/TRBV3-2	TRBD1	14	once	TRBJ1-5	CASSFGQGGQPQHF	TGTGCCAGCAGCTTCGGACAGGGGGGACAGCCCCAGCATTTT
TRBV24-1	NA	15	once	TRBJ2-5	CATSDPGIGSETQYF	TGTGCCACCAGTGATCCAGGGATCGGGAGTGAGACCCAGTACTTC
TRBV5-8	TRBD1	15	NA	TRBJ1-2	CASSPGTATNYGYTF	TGTGCCAGCAGCCCAGGGACAGCAACTAACTATGGCTACACCTTC
TRBV6-5	TRBD1	14	NA	TRBJ2-7	CASSPRQGTYEQYF	TGTGCCAGCAGTCCCCGACAGGGAACCTACGAGCAGTACTTC
TRBV4-1	TRBD1	16	once	TRBJ1-1	CASSLGQGAMNTEAFF	TGCGCCAGCAGCCTCGGACAGGGGGCCATGAACACTGAAGCTTTCTTT
TRBV7-2	NA	14	NA	TRBJ2-3	CASSLAQVRDTQYF	TGTGCCAGCAGCTTAGCGCAGGTCAGAGATACGCAGTATTTT
TRBV19	TRBD1	16	NA	TRBJ2-7	CASSIIPGTGAYEQYF	TGTGCCAGTAGTATTATTCCCGGGACAGGGGCCTACGAGCAGTACTTC
TRBV2	NA	13	NA	TRBJ1-6	CASTEGYNSPLHF	TGTGCCAGCACCGAGGGCTATAATTCACCCCTCCACTTT
TRBV24-1	NA	11	NA	TRBJ2-7	CATSDLYEQYF	TGTGCCACCAGTGATCTATACGAGCAGTACTTC
TRBV5-4	TRBD1	13	NA	TRBJ1-1	CASRTGGEREAFF	TGTGCCAGCAGAACAGGGGGCGAGCGGGAAGCTTTCTTT
TRBV27	NA	18	NA	TRBJ1-4	CASGEDRHSWGTNEKLFF	TGTGCCAGCGGGGAAGACAGACATTCGTGGGGCACTAATGAAAAACTGTTTTTT
TRBV2	TRBD1	14	NA	TRBJ2-7	CASIRDRAFYEQYF	TGTGCCAGCATCCGGGACAGGGCTTTTTACGAGCAGTACTTC
TRBV5-6	NA	17	NA	TRBJ2-2	CASSLGPAGGTRGELFF	TGTGCCAGCAGCTTGGGTCCAGCAGGAGGGACTCGCGGGGAGCTGTTTTTT
TRBV7-2	NA	15	NA	TRBJ1-1	CASSLQGRVNTEAFF	TGTGCCAGCAGCTTACAGGGAAGGGTGAACACTGAAGCTTTCTTT
TRBV11-1	NA	15	NA	TRBJ2-7	CASSLAPSNNYEQYF	TGTGCCAGCAGCTTAGCGCCTTCCAACAACTACGAGCAGTACTTC
TRBV5-1	NA	16	NA	TRBJ1-6	CASSPVLSGEYSPLHF	TGCGCCAGCAGCCCCGTTCTATCAGGGGAGTATTCACCCCTCCACTTT
TRBV28	NA	15	NA	TRBJ2-1	CASSLGGSSYNEQFF	TGTGCCAGCAGTTTAGGGGGGAGCTCCTACAATGAGCAGTTCTTC
TRBV4-1	TRBD2	15	NA	TRBJ2-2	CASSQGLAGTGELFF	TGCGCCAGCAGCCAAGGGCTAGCGGGGACCGGGGAGCTGTTTTTT
TRBV24-1	TRBD1	15	NA	TRBJ2-3	CATSDLGQGTDTQYF	TGTGCCACCAGTGACCTCGGACAGGGGACAGATACGCAGTATTTT
TRBV27	NA	13	NA	TRBJ1-2	CASSLSPGVGYTF	TGTGCCAGCAGTTTATCGCCCGGGGTTGGCTACACCTTC
TRBV12-3/TRBV12-4	NA	13	NA	TRBJ2-7	CASSPPGLYEQYF	TGTGCCAGCAGTCCCCCGGGACTGTACGAGCAGTACTTC
TRBV27	TRBD1	16	NA	TRBJ2-5	CASTWTGRSKEETQYF	TGTGCCAGCACCTGGACAGGGCGTAGTAAGGAAGAGACCCAGTACTTC
TRBV5-1	NA	14	NA	TRBJ1-4	CASSPDTRGGKLFF	TGCGCCAGCAGCCCAGACACCCGTGGTGGGAAACTGTTTTTT
TRBV28	NA	14	NA	TRBJ2-5	CASRRDTEGETQYF	TGTGCCAGCAGACGGGACACCGAGGGGGAGACCCAGTACTTC
TRBV5-1	TRBD1	15	NA	TRBJ2-1	CASSLSQGAHNEQFF	TGCGCCAGCAGCTTGAGTCAGGGGGCACACAATGAGCAGTTCTTC
TRBV4-1	TRBD1	18	NA	TRBJ2-5	CASSQGSTTTGEWETQYF	TGCGCCAGCAGCCAAGGCTCTACTACAACAGGGGAATGGGAGACCCAGTACTTC
TRBV9	NA	14	NA	TRBJ2-1	CATPMAGSYNEQFF	TGTGCCACCCCCATGGCGGGATCGTACAATGAGCAGTTCTTC
TRBV3-1/TRBV3-2	TRBD1	14	NA	TRBJ1-1	CASSQEDRRTEAFF	TGTGCCAGCAGCCAAGAGGACAGGAGGACTGAAGCTTTCTTT
TRBV5-1	NA	15	NA	TRBJ2-2	CASSFLTANTGELFF	TGCGCCAGCAGCTTTCTGACAGCGAACACCGGGGAGCTGTTTTTT
TRBV29-1	NA	13	NA	TRBJ1-1	CSARRQANTEAFF	TGCAGCGCCCGCCGACAGGCCAACACTGAAGCTTTCTTT
TRBV7-6	NA	14	few	TRBJ2-2	CASSLARNTGELFF	TGTGCCAGCAGCTTGGCAAGGAACACCGGGGAGCTGTTTTTT
TRBV7-3	NA	14	once	TRBJ2-2	CASSPRNGAGELFF	TGTGCCAGCAGCCCCCGGAACGGGGCCGGGGAGCTGTTTTTT
TRBV28	TRBD1	13	NA	TRBJ1-1	CASSLGGHTEAFF	TGTGCCAGCAGCCTAGGGGGCCACACTGAAGCTTTCTTT
TRBV6-6	TRBD1	14	NA	TRBJ2-1	CASTGTGGFDEQFF	TGTGCCAGCACCGGGACAGGGGGCTTCGATGAGCAGTTCTTC
TRBV28	NA	13	NA	TRBJ2-1	CASSSGAANEQFF	TGTGCCAGCAGCTCAGGGGCGGCCAATGAGCAGTTCTTC
TRBV28	TRBD1	17	NA	TRBJ2-7	CASSLSPGRVEGAEQYF	TGTGCCAGCAGTTTAAGTCCCGGGCGTGTTGAGGGGGCCGAGCAGTACTTC
TRBV2	NA	16	once	TRBJ1-6	CASSEFGPHYNSPLHF	TGTGCCAGCAGTGAATTTGGGCCTCACTATAATTCACCCCTCCACTTT
TRBV5-8	TRBD1	15	NA	TRBJ2-5	CASSFGQGRYETQYF	TGTGCCAGCAGCTTTGGACAGGGGAGATATGAGACCCAGTACTTC
TRBV29-1	TRBD1	13	NA	TRBJ2-5	CSAAGTDQETQYF	TGCAGCGCAGCCGGGACAGACCAAGAGACCCAGTACTTC